This T cell receptor (beta chain) is from a study of vaccination effects on CD4 cells after COVID-19. The V gene's germline CDR1 is SEHNR and CDR2 FQNEAQ (reference sequence). Trimming removed 1 base at V and 13 bases at J, with 10 bases between. This CDR3 region has 12 residues. Findings of the study overall: The study found marked clonal contraction of infection- and vaccine-induced clones late after vaccination. Convalescent patients were scarce in the study, and it lacked early post-infection timepoints.

Expansion with viral peptide pools was applied to antigen-specific CD4+ T cells by the ViraFEST assay prior to sequencing. A roughly ten-day culture period preceded the isolation of CD4+ T cells. The vaccine given was either BNT162b2 or mRNA-1273, in two doses. All vaccine recipients tested negative for nucleocapsid antibodies and had never contracted SARS-CoV-2 infection. Researchers swapped half the medium for IL-2 medium on both days 3 and 7. About this clone itself: Its antigen remains unidentified.

The repertoire was sequenced with immunoSEQ multiplex PCR; TCRdb's copy has only in-frame clones and lacks some. The sample carries nearly 30,000 clones, over 70% recorded once. Sample: CD4+ T cells from PBMCs cultured with HCoV-229E spike peptides, taken after COVID-19 vaccination. V usage is TRBV7-9 and J usage is TRBJ1-4; D uncertain. This clonotype originated in a human donor who received a COVID-19 vaccine. This CDR3 is CASSLEQAALFF. The CDR3 DNA sequence: TGTGCCAGCAGCTTAGAGCAGGCTGCACTGTTTTTT.